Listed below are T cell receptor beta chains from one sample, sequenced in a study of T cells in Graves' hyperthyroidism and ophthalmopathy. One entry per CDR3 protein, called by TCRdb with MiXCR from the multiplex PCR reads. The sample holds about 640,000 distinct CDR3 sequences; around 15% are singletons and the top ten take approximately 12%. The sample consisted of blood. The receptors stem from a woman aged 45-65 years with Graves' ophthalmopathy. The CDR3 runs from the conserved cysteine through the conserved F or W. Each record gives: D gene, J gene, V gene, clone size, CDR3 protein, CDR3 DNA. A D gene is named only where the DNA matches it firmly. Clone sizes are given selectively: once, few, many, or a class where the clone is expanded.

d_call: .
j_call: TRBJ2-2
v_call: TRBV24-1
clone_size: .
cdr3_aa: CATSDFGPGATGELFF
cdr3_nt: .

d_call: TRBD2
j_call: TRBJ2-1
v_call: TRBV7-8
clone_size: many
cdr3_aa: CASSLVFRTSGRLHEQFF
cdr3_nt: TGTGCCAGCAGCTTGGTGTTTAGGACTAGCGGGAGATTACATGAGCAGTTCTTC

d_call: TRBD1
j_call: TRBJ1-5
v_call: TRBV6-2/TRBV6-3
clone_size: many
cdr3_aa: CASSRAGTGHNQPQHF
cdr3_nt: TGTGCCAGCAGCCGCGCCGGGACAGGCCACAATCAGCCCCAGCATTTT

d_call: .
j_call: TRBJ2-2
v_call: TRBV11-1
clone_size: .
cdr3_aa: CASSLTDRFAGELFF
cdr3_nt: TGTGCCAGCAGCCTAACGGATCGTTTCGCCGGGGAGCTGTTTTTT

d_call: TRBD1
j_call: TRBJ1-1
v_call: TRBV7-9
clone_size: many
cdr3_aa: CASSHVPGQGMNTEAFF
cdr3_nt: TGTGCCAGCAGCCATGTCCCGGGACAGGGTATGAACACTGAAGCTTTCTTT

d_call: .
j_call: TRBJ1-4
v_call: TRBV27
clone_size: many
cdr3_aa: CASSLSEGGKLFF
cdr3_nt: TGTGCCAGCAGTTTATCGGAGGGTGGAAAACTGTTTTTT

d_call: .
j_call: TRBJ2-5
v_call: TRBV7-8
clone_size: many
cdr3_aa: CASSLRASQDF
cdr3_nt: TGTGCCAGCAGCTTACGTGCCAGTCAGGACTTC

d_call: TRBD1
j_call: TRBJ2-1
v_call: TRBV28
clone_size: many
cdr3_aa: CATWGQTSSYNEQFF
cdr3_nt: TGTGCCACCTGGGGACAGACAAGCTCCTACAATGAGCAGTTCTTC

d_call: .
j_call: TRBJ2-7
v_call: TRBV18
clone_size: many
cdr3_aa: CASSPNTGNEQYF
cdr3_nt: TGTGCCAGCTCACCTAACACAGGGAACGAGCAGTACTTC

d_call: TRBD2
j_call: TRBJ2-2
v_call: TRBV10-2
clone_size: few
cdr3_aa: CATNPLAGLTGELFF
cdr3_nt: TGCGCCACAAACCCTCTAGCGGGACTCACCGGGGAGCTGTTTTTT

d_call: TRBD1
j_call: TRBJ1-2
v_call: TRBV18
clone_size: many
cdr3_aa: CASSHDRGHYGYTF
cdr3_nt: TGTGCCAGCTCACACGACAGGGGGCATTATGGCTACACCTTC

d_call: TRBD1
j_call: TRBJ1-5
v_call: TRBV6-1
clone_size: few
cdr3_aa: CASRAKTGDRKQPQHF
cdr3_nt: TGTGCCAGCAGAGCAAAGACAGGGGATCGCAAGCAGCCCCAGCATTTT

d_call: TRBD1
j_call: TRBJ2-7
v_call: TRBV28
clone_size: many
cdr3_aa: CAAGTGLLREYF
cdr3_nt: TGTGCTGCAGGGACAGGCCTGCTTCGTGAGTACTTC

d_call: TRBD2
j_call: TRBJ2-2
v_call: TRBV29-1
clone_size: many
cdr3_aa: CSVAAGGGNTGELFF
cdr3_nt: TGCAGCGTTGCAGCGGGAGGGGGGAACACCGGGGAGCTGTTTTTT

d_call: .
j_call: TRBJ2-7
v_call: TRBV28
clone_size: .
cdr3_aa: CASSTPGRPVHEQYF
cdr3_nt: TGTGCCAGCAGTACCCCGGGACGTCCAGTCCACGAGCAGTACTTC

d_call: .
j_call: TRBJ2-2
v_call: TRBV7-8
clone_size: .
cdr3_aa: CASSLMGRGRSANTGELFF
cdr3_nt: TGTGCCAGCAGCTTAATGGGCAGGGGTCGGTCCGCGAACACCGGGGAGCTGTTTTTT

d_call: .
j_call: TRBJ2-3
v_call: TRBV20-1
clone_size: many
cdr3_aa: CSARGARGGFTDTQYF
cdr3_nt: TGCAGTGCTAGAGGTGCTAGGGGAGGATTCACAGATACGCAGTATTTT

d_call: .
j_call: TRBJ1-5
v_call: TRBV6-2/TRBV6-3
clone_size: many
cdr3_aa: CASSYGIGPQHF
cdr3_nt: TGTGCCAGCAGTTACGGGATCGGGCCCCAGCATTTT

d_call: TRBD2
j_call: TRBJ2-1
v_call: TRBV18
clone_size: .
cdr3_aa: CASSPTTSGPYNEQFF
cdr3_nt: TGTGCCAGCTCACCCACGACTAGCGGGCCCTACAATGAGCAGTTCTTC

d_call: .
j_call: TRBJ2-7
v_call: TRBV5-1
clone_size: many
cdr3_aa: CASSLGFGPHEQYF
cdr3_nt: TGCGCCAGCAGCTTGGGCTTCGGACCCCATGAGCAGTACTTC

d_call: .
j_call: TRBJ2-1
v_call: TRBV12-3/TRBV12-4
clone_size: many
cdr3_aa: CASSPLASHNEQFF
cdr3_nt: TGTGCCAGCAGCCCTCTAGCGTCCCACAATGAGCAGTTCTTC

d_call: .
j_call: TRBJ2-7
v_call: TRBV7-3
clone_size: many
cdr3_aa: CASSSPGGEQYF
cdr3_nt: TGTGCCAGCAGCTCGCCCGGTGGGGAGCAGTACTTC

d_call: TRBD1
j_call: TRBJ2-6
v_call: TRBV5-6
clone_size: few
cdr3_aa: CASSTGQNSGANVLTF
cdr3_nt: TGTGCCAGCAGCACGGGACAGAACTCTGGGGCCAACGTCCTGACTTTC

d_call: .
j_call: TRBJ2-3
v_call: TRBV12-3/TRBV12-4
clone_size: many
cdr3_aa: CASSYRDTQYF
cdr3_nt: TGTGCCAGCAGCTACAGGGATACGCAGTATTTT

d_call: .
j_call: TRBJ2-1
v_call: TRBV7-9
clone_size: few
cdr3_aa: CASTATHYNEQFF
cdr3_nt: TGTGCCAGCACCGCGACACACTACAATGAGCAGTTCTTC

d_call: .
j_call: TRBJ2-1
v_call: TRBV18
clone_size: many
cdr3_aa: CASSPSTGINEQFF
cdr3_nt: TGTGCCAGCTCACCATCAACCGGGATAAATGAGCAGTTCTTC

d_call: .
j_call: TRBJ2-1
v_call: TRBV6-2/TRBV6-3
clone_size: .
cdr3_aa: CASAGLNNEQFF
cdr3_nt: TGTGCCAGCGCGGGTCTTAACAATGAGCAGTTCTTC

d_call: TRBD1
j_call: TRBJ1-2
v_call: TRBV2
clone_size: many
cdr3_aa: CASHITGVYGYTF
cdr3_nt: TGTGCCAGCCACATCACAGGGGTCTATGGCTACACCTTC

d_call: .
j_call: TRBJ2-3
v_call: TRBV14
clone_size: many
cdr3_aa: CASSQTDSPTLDTQYF
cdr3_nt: TGTGCCAGCAGCCAAACTGACAGCCCGACTTTGGATACGCAGTATTTT

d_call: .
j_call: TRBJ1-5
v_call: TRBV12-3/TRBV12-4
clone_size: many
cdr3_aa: CASSFGGGRRNQPQHF
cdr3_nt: TGTGCCAGCAGTTTTGGGGGGGGTCGGCGCAATCAGCCCCAGCATTTT

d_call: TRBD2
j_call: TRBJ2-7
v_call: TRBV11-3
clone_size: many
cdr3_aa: CASSFGGIAGGPVYEQYF
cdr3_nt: TGTGCCAGCAGCTTTGGGGGTATAGCGGGAGGGCCTGTCTACGAGCAGTACTTC

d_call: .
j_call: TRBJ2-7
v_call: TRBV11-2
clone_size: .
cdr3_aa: CASSLVMGFYEQYF
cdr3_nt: TGTGCCAGCAGCTTAGTGATGGGGTTCTACGAGCAGTACTTC

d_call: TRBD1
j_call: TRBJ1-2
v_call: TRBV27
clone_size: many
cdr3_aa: CASSTQGASGYTF
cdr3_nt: TGTGCCAGCAGTACCCAGGGGGCCTCTGGCTACACCTTC

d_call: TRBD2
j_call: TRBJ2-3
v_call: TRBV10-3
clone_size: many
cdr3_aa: CAISGRTSGFTDTQYF
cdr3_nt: TGTGCCATCAGTGGAAGGACTAGCGGTTTCACAGATACGCAGTATTTT

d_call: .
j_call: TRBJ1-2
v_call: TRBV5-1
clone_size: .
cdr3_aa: CASSLAVTGGGYTF
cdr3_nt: TGCGCCAGCAGCTTGGCCGTGACAGGTGGTGGCTACACCTTC

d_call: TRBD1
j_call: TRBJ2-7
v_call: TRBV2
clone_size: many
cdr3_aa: CASRKGQVNYEQYF
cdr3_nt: TGTGCCAGCAGAAAGGGACAGGTAAACTACGAGCAGTACTTC

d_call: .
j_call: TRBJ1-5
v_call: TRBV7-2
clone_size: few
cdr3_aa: CASSLGAIDQPQHF
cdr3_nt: TGTGCCAGCAGCTTAGGTGCGATTGATCAGCCCCAGCATTTT

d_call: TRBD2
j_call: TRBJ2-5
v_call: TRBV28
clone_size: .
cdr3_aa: CASSPMGGSRETQYF
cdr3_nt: TGTGCCAGCAGTCCTATGGGCGGGAGTCGGGAGACCCAGTACTTC

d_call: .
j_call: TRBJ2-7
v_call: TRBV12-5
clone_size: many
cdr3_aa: CASGLVLGSPSSYEQYF
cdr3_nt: TGTGCTAGTGGTTTGGTACTTGGAAGCCCCAGCTCCTACGAGCAGTACTTC